This passage covers 28 T cell receptor beta chains from one sample sequenced in a study of CD8+ T cells in alopecia areata. The sample's treatment: oral pan-JAK inhibitor, 5-10 mg twice daily. Lesional scalp tissue (obtained by punch biopsy) and peripheral blood were collected from alopecia areata patients. After isolation, RNA underwent reverse transcription to generate cDNA as the sequencing template. This table comes from immunoSEQ multiplex PCR, and its TCRdb copy is limited to in-frame clones, with some not included. This table holds 15,000 to 20,000 clones, 59% found once. Source: skin, taken at week 4, from a patient treated with tofacitinib. The receptor set was obtained from a human donor with alopecia areata.

This clone showed up just a few times. The gene calls are TRBV28 and TRBJ1-4; no firm D call. Germline lookup yields CDR1 MDHEN and CDR2 SYDVKM. The CDR3 is 15 amino acids. The V end lost 3 bases, the J end lost 0 bases, and 8 bases lay between the germline ends. The CDR3 DNA is TGTGCCAGCAGTTTCATGGTGGCAACTAATGAAAAACTGTTTTTT. It specifies CASSFMVATNEKLFF.

V is TRBV27 and J is TRBJ2-2, with D hard to call. Germline values: CDR1 MNHEY, CDR2 SMNVEV (reference sequence). V gave up 7 bases and J gave up 1 base, with 4 bases separating them. The CDR3 totals 12 residues. The CDR3 spells CASKGNTGELFF. DNA of the CDR3: TGTGCCAGCAAGGGGAACACCGGGGAGCTGTTTTTT.

The chain links TRBV4-2 to TRBJ2-5; 11 bases fit TRBD1. TRBJ2-7 matches the DNA end more closely, so the J call is doubtful. This CDR3 region has 16 residues. The germline CDR1 and CDR2 sequences are LGHNA and YNFKEQ. The CDR3 nucleotides are TGTGCCAGCAGCCCATTAGGGACAGGGGGCTCCTACGAGCAGTACTTC. It codes for CASSPLGTGGSYEQYF.

The chain couples TRBV7-8 to TRBJ1-3; 9 bases fit TRBD1. CDR1 and CDR2 from the germline V gene are SGHVS and FQNEAQ. V gave up 3 bases and J gave up 2 bases; unmatched junction bases: 11. The CDR3 runs to 18 residues. CDR3 DNA: TGTGCCAGCAGCTTCCGGGACAGGGTGCTTGCTACTGGAAACACCATATATTTT. This sequence encodes CASSFRDRVLATGNTIYF.

The chain links TRBV6-6 to TRBJ1-1; 8 bases match TRBD1. This CDR3 region has 15 residues. J gave up 4 bases and V 5 bases, and 9 bases lay outside the gene matches. Per the germline V gene, CDR1 is MNHNY and CDR2 is SVGAGI (reference sequence). CDR3 in DNA: TGTGCCAGCAGTCAGTCCGTACAGGGGGGCACTGAAGCTTTCTTT. Protein product: CASSQSVQGGTEAFF.

This clone was counted between two and nine times. The genes are TRBV4-1 and TRBJ1-4, with D possibly matching TRBD1 (5 bases). In germline, CDR1 is MGHRA, CDR2 YSYEKL. The CDR3 is 16 residues long. V was pared by 5 bases and J by 0 bases, with 13 bases between. This CDR3 reads CASSSSTDPTNEKLFF. CDR3 nucleotides: TGCGCCAGCAGCTCATCGACAGATCCAACTAATGAAAAACTGTTTTTT.

This clone was detected only a few times. The chain uses TRBV4-2 and TRBJ2-7, with unresolved D. Deletions cut 1 base from V and 2 bases from J, with 9 bases between. Germline values: CDR1 LGHNA, CDR2 YNFKEQ. CDR3 length equals 14 residues. The DNA of the CDR3 is TGTGCCAGCAGCCAAGTAGTAGAAACCTACGAGCAGTACTTC. Translation: CASSQVVETYEQYF.

The chain combines TRBV27 with TRBJ2-1; D gene unclear. This CDR3 has 15 amino acids. CDR1 and CDR2 (germline): MNHEY, SMNVEV (reference sequence). The V end lost 2 bases, the J end lost 0 bases, and 8 bases lay between the germline ends. The CDR3 DNA follows: TGTGCCAGCAGTTTAGCGGCTAGCTCCTACAATGAGCAGTTCTTC. Encoded protein: CASSLAASSYNEQFF.

The chain carries TRBV30 and TRBJ2-7; 8 bases are shared with TRBD2. The CDR3 is 15 amino acids. J gave up 3 bases and V 2 bases, and 9 bases lay outside the gene matches. Germline V gives CDR1 GTSNPN, CDR2 SVGIG (reference sequence). The CDR3 region is CAWSPPGLGDYEQYF. The CDR3 region has the DNA TGTGCCTGGAGTCCCCCGGGACTAGGGGACTACGAGCAGTACTTC.

This chain uses TRBV28 with TRBJ2-1, with 8 bases identical to TRBD1. There are 17 residues in the CDR3. V lost 8 bases, J lost 4 bases, and 16 bases stayed unmatched. CDR1 and CDR2 from the germline V gene are MDHEN and SYDVKM. For the CDR3, the DNA is TGTGCCAGCGCGACCCCCGGGACAGGAGAACCATACAATGAGCAGTTCTTC. Translating gives CASATPGTGEPYNEQFF.

With regard to this clone: One base separates it from a far larger clone, so it is likely a read error. Other DNA sequences in the sample encode the same CDR3. This chain joins TRBV27 and TRBJ2-2, with a weak D call TRBD2 (5 bases). This CDR3 has 12 residues. In germline, CDR1 is MNHEY, CDR2 SMNVEV (reference sequence). The CDR3 is CASSQNTGELFF. The CDR3 DNA reads TGTGCCAGCAGCCAAAACACCGGGGAGCTGTTCTTT.

This clone qualifies as medium-sized. The chain recombines TRBV21-1 with TRBJ1-1. TRBV21-1 is a pseudogene segment. The CDR3 contains 14 residues. This CDR3 reads CASSKGERVTEAFF. DNA for the CDR3: TGTGCCAGCAGCAAAGGAGAGAGGGTCACTGAAGCTTTCTTT.

The rearrangement links TRBV18 to TRBJ2-7, with a tentative D call TRBD2 (6 bases). V was shortened by 4 bases and J by 4 bases, with 14 bases between the two germline ends. The CDR3 runs to 14 residues. The germline V gene encodes CDR1 KGHSH and CDR2 LQKENI. The DNA of the CDR3 is TGTGCCAGCTCACGAGGACTACTAGAATACGAGCAGTACTTC. Residues: CASSRGLLEYEQYF.

This clone came up a few times. CDR3 DNA: TGCGCCAGCAGCCAAGGGACGGCTGGAGGGAAACTGTTTTTT. Amino acids: CASSQGTAGGKLFF. V usage is TRBV4-1 and J usage is TRBJ1-4; no definite D call. The V and J ends lost 1 base and 11 bases respectively, with 14 bases between them. The CDR3 is made up of 14 amino acids. Germline CDR1 and CDR2: MGHRA and YSYEKL.

CDR3 loop: CASHEGGDTSPLHF. CDR3 bases: TGTGCCTCCCACGAGGGGGGCGATACTTCACCCCTCCACTTT. V usage is TRBV6-1 and J usage is TRBJ1-6; a possible D gene is TRBD1 (6 bases). The CDR3 consists of 14 residues. The germline CDR1 and CDR2 sequences are MNHNS and SASEGT. V shed 11 bases and J shed 9 bases, with 20 bases lying between them.

This chain joins TRBV5-6 and TRBJ2-5; D might be TRBD1 (5 bases). The CDR3 length is 14 residues. The germline gives CDR1 SGHDT, CDR2 YYEEEE. Trimming took off 1 base at V and 2 bases at J, with 9 bases between the two ends. The CDR3 protein is CASSLRAGQETQYF. The CDR3 DNA reads TGTGCCAGCAGCTTGAGGGCAGGGCAAGAGACCCAGTACTTC.

To note about this clone: An end of the junction differs from the germline gene, which may be a read error. Other DNA sequences in the sample encode the same CDR3. Here the CDR3 reads CASSLVQALNEKLFF. DNA for the CDR3: TGTGCCAGCAGTTTAGTGCAGGCGCTTAATGAAAAACTGTTTTTT. The V gene is TRBV7-2, the J gene TRBJ1-4, with D unresolved. This CDR3 is built from 15 residues. Germline loops: CDR1 SGHTA, CDR2 FQGNSA.

Comments on this clone: Other DNA sequences in the sample encode the same CDR3. The gene calls are TRBV6-5 and TRBJ2-3; TRBD2 is a possible D gene (6 bases). There are 14 residues in the CDR3. Deletions cut 5 bases from V and 2 bases from J, with 11 bases between. Germline V CDR1 and CDR2: MNHEY, SVGAGI. The DNA of the CDR3 is TGTGCCAGCAGTCCCCGGGACTCCACAGATACGCAGTATTTT. Its protein product is CASSPRDSTDTQYF.

V is TRBV28 and J is TRBJ2-5; TRBD2 matches 8 bases. V dropped 8 bases and J dropped 1; count of bases not matched to a gene: 6. CDR3 size: 14 residues. Germline V CDR1 and CDR2: MDHEN, SYDVKM. As DNA, the CDR3 is TGTGCCAGCGCCGTAGCGGGGAGCCAAGAGACCCAGTACTTC. Translated: CASAVAGSQETQYF.

The chain has TRBV11-2 and TRBJ1-1; weak D call: TRBD1 (5 bases). Germline V gene data show CDR1 as SGHAT and CDR2 as FQNNGV. Deletions cut 4 bases from V and 4 bases from J, with 13 bases between. The length of the CDR3 is 14 residues. The CDR3, as DNA: TGTGCCAGCAGCTCCGTTGGGGCTGCCACTGAAGCTTTCTTT. The encoded protein is CASSSVGAATEAFF.

The chain links TRBV9 to TRBJ1-2; D might be TRBD1 (5 bases). This CDR3 is 16 amino acids long. V lost 4 bases and J lost 8, with 24 bases in between. Germline loops: CDR1 SGDLS, CDR2 YYNGEE. CDR3 region: CASSPWVQGGFGGYTF. The CDR3 nucleotides read TGTGCCAGCAGCCCGTGGGTCCAGGGAGGATTTGGGGGCTACACCTTC.

A few counts support this clone. This rearrangement joins TRBV28 to TRBJ1-4; no firm D call. In germline, CDR1 is MDHEN, CDR2 SYDVKM. V was trimmed by 5 bases and J by 7 bases, leaving 17 bases between them. This CDR3 has 15 amino acids. DNA for the CDR3: TGTGCCAGCAGTCCCCCGGTCCAACAAGGTGAAAAACTGTTTTTT. Its translation: CASSPPVQQGEKLFF.

This rearrangement joins TRBV29-1 to TRBJ1-2; 12 bases agree with TRBD1. Germline loops: CDR1 SQVTM, CDR2 ANQGSEA. The V and J ends lost 8 bases and 12 bases, in that order; junction bases with no gene match: 10. The CDR3 totals 12 residues. In DNA, the CDR3 is TGCAGCACTACCGGGACAGGGGGCTGGGACACCTTC. Amino acids: CSTTGTGGWDTF.

The chain joins TRBV5-6 to TRBJ2-1; D is possibly TRBD2 (6 bases). Deletions cut 0 bases from V and 4 bases from J, with 14 bases between. The CDR3 sequence is 16 residues long. CDR1 is SGHDT and CDR2 is YYEEEE in the germline V gene. The CDR3 spells CASSLVRGGRYNEQFF. CDR3 DNA: TGTGCCAGCAGCTTGGTTCGTGGGGGGAGGTACAATGAGCAGTTCTTC.

The rearrangement joins TRBV19 to TRBJ2-5, with TRBD2 matching 8 bases. CDR3 size: 17 residues. Germline CDR1 is LNHDA and CDR2 is SQIVND (reference sequence). Trimming cost V 6 bases and J 1 base; bases outside gene matches: 13. CDR3 residues: CASSPLVSGGPQETQYF. The CDR3 DNA sequence: TGTGCCAGTAGCCCTTTGGTGAGCGGGGGCCCCCAAGAGACCCAGTACTTC.

This rearrangement joins TRBV4-1 to TRBJ1-5, with 7 bases fitting TRBD1. Germline V gives CDR1 MGHRA, CDR2 YSYEKL. Trimming took 0 bases from V and 5 from J; bases not matched to a gene: 7. CDR3 length: 16 residues. The CDR3 sequence: CASSQEGRTGDQPQHF. CDR3 in DNA: TGCGCCAGCAGCCAAGAAGGTCGGACAGGTGATCAGCCCCAGCATTTT.

The count of this clone is one. This chain uses TRBV6-5 with TRBJ2-5; D assignment may be TRBD1 or TRBD2 (6 bases each). The germline V gene encodes CDR1 MNHEY and CDR2 SVGAGI. CDR3 length equals 13 residues. The germline V and J ends were trimmed by 7 bases and 4 bases, with 13 bases remaining between them. The CDR3 nucleotides read TGTGCCAGCACCCTAGGGGGGAGAGAGACCCAGTACTTC. Translation gives CASTLGGRETQYF.

V is TRBV4-1 and J is TRBJ2-7; 7 positions match TRBD1. The trim removed 4 bases at V and 3 bases at J, leaving 18 bases unmatched. Germline loops: CDR1 MGHRA, CDR2 YSYEKL. The CDR3 is 18 amino acids. As DNA, the CDR3 is TGCGCCAGCAGCCCGAGGCCCCACCAGGGGGACAAACGCTACGAGCAGTACTTC. It codes for CASSPRPHQGDKRYEQYF.